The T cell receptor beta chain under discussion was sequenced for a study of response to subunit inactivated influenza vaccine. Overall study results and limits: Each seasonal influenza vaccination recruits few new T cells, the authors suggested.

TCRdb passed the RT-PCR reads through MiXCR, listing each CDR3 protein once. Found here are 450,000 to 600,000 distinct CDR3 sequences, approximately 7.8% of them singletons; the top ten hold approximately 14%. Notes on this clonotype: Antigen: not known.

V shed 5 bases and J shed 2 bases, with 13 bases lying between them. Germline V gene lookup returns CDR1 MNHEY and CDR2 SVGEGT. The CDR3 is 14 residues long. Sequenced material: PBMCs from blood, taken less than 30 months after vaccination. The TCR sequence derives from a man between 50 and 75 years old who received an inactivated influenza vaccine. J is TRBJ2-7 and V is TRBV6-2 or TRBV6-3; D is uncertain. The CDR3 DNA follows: TGTGCCAGCAGTGGCCGGACCAGAACCTACGAGCAGTACTTC. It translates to CASSGRTRTYEQYF.